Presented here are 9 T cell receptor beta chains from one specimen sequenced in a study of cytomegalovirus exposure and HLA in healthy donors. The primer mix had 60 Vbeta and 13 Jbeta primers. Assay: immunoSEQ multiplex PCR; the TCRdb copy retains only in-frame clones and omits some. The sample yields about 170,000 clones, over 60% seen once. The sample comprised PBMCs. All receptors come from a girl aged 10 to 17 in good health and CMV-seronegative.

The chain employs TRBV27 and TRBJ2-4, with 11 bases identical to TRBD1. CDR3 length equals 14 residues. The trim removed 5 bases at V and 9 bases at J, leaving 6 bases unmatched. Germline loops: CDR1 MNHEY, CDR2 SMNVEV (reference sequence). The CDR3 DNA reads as TGTGCCAGCAGTACCCGGGACAGGGGGACCATTCAGTACTTC. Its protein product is CASSTRDRGTIQYF.

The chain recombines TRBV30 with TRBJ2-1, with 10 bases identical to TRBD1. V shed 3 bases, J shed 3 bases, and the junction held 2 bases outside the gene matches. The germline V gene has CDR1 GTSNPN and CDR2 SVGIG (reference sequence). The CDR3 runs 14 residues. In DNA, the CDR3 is TGTGCCTGGAGGGACAGGGGGTTCTACAATGAGCAGTTCTTC. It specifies CAWRDRGFYNEQFF. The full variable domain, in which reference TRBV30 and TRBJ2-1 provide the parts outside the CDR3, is SQTIHQWPATLVQPVGSPLSLECTVEGTSNPNLYWYRQAAGRGLQLLFYSVGIGQISSEVPQNLSASRPQDRQFILSSKKLLLSDSGFYLCAWRDRGFYNEQFFGPGTRLTVL.

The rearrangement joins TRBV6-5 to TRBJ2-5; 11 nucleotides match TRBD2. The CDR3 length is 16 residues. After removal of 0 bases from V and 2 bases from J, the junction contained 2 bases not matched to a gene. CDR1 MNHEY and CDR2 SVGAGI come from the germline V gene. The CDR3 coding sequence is TGTGCCAGCAGTTACTCCGGGACTAGCGGTCAAGAGACCCAGTACTTC. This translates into CASSYSGTSGQETQYF.

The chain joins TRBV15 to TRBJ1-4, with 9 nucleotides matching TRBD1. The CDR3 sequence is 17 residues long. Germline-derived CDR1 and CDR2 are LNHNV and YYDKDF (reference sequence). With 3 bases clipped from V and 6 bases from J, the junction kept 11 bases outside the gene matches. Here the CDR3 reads CATSSLLSGTGYEKLFF. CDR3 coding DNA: TGTGCCACCAGCAGCTTACTTTCCGGGACAGGGTATGAAAAACTGTTTTTT.

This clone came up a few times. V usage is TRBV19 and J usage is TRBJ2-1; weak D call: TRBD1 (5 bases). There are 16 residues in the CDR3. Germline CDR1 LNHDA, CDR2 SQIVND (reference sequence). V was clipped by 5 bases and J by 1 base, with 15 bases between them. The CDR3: CASSLTNRFSYNEQFF. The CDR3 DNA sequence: TGTGCCAGTAGTCTTACGAACAGGTTTTCCTACAATGAGCAGTTCTTC.

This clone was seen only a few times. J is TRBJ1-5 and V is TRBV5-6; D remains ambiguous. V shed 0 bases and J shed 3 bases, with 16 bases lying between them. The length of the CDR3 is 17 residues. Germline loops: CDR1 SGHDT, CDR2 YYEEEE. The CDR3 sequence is CASSLGELRLTNQPQHF. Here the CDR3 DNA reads TGTGCCAGCAGCTTGGGCGAGTTGAGGCTAACCAATCAGCCCCAGCATTTT.

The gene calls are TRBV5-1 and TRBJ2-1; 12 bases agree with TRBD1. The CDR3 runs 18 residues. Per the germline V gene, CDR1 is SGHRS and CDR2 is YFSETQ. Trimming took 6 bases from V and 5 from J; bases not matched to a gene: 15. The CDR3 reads CASTPYGTGGSGHNEQFF. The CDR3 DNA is TGCGCCAGCACCCCCTATGGGACAGGGGGCTCGGGACACAATGAGCAGTTCTTC.

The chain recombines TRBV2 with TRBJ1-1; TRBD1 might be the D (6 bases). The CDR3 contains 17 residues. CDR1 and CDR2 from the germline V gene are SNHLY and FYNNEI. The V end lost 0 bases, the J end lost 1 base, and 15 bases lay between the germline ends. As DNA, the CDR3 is TGTGCCAGCAGTGAAGCCCTCTGGGACACCGCGAACACTGAAGCTTTCTTT. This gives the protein CASSEALWDTANTEAFF. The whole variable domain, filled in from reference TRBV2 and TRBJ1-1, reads EPEVTQTPSHQVTQMGQEVILRCVPISNHLYFYWYRQILGQKVEFLVSFYNNEISEKSEIFDDQFSVERPDGSNFTLKIRSTKLEDSAMYFCASSEALWDTANTEAFFGQGTRLTVV.

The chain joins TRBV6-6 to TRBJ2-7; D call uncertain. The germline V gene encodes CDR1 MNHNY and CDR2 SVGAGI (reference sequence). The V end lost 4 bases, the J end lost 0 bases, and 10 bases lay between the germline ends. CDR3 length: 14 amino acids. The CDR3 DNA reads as TGTGCCAGCAGTTTCCCACAATCCTCCTACGAGCAGTACTTC. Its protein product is CASSFPQSSYEQYF.